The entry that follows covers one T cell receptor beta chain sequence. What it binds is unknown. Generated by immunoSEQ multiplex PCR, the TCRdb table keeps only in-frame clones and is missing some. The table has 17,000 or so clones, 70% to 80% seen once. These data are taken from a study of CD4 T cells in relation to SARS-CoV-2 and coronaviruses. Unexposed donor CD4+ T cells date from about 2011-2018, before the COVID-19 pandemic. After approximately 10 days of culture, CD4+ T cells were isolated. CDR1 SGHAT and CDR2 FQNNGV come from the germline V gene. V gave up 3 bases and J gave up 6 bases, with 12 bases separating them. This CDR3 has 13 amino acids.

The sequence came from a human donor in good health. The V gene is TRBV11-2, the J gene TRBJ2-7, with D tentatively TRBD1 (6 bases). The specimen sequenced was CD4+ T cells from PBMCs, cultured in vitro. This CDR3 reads CASSLDSLSEQYF. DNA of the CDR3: TGTGCCAGCAGCTTGGACAGTCTCTCCGAGCAGTACTTC.